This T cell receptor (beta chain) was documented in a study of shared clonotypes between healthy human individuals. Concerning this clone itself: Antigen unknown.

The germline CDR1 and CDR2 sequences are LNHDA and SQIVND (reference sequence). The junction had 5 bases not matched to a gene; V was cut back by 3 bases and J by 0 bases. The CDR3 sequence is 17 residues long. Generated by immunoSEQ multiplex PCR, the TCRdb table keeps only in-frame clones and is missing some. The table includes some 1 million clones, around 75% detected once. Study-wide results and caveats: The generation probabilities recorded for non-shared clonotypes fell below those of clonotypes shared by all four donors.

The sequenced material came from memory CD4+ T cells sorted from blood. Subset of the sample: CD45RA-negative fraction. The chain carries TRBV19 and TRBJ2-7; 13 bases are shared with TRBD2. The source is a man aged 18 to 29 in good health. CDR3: CASSMGRTSGSSYEQYF. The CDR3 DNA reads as TGTGCCAGTAGTATGGGGAGGACTAGCGGGAGCTCCTACGAGCAGTACTTC. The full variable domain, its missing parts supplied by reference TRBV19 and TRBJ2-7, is DGGITQSPKYLFRKEGQNVTLSCEQNLNHDAMYWYRQDPGQGLRLIYYSQIVNDFQKGDIAEGYSVSREKKESFPLTVTSAQKNPTAFYLCASSMGRTSGSSYEQYFGPGTRLTVT.